The present T cell receptor (beta chain) was sequenced within a study of cytomegalovirus exposure and HLA in healthy donors. Across the study: There were a few hundred genotyped donors. Of these, roughly 80% fell in the genetic ancestry cluster associated with self-reported Caucasian donors. Whole-study results and caveats: Later on, a genetic analysis was performed. It linked a missense variant in DCLRE1C with V- and J-gene trimming of TCR beta. Reports state that TCR beta sequences accurately predicted most subjects' HLA-A and HLA-B alleles.

Primers for the PCR totalled 60 Vbeta and 13 Jbeta. Data came from immunoSEQ multiplex PCR; TCRdb stores just in-frame clones and leaves some out. This sample has 140,000 to 150,000 clones; about 8.9% occur once, and the top ten carry 1.5% to 2%. For this clone: As yet, its antigen is unknown.

Germline values: CDR1 SGHRS, CDR2 YFSETQ. The CDR3 contains 12 residues. Trimming cost V 5 bases and J 3 bases, with 9 bases left between them. Sequencing was carried out using PBMCs. This rearrangement joins TRBV5-1 to TRBJ2-7, with D perhaps TRBD2 (5 bases). This TCR was sampled from a man aged 45-65 years in good health and CMV-seronegative. The DNA of the CDR3 is TGCGCCAGCAGTCCTGACTACTACGAGCAGTACTTC. Its protein product is CASSPDYYEQYF.